Given below is one T cell receptor (beta chain) in context. Its specificity is unknown. There are 15 residues in the CDR3. The germline V gene has CDR1 LGHDT and CDR2 YNNKEL (reference sequence). V gave up 1 base and J gave up 9 bases; unmatched junction bases: 11. Using constant-segment primers, 5'RACE produced TCR alpha and TCR beta cDNA libraries carrying sample barcodes and UMIs. Using its own MiXCR run on the 5' RACE reads, TCRdb lists one record per CDR3 protein. The sample has about 170,000 distinct CDR3 sequences, 13% seen once. This sample is drawn from a study of T-cell memory formation after mild COVID-19. Across the whole study: The study found TCR clusters largely donor specific. Findings and limits, study-wide: CD4/CD8 balance characterized clones contracting day 15 to 85, and CD4+ skew characterized later expanders. Of the contracting clones, CD4+ ones lay mainly in CM and EM, and CD8+ ones in EMRA.

The material sequenced was PBMCs or a T cell subset sorted from them (not recorded which). The chain combines TRBV3-1 with TRBJ2-5; the match to TRBD2 covers 7 bases. The clonotype originates from a man aged 18 to 29 who had mild COVID-19 (a few samples of this study predate the infection). Cell type and time point are not known. The CDR3 nucleotides are TGTGCCAGCAGCCAAGCCCCCAGCGGGGTTGGGGCCCAGTACTTC. Translated, it gives CASSQAPSGVGAQYF.